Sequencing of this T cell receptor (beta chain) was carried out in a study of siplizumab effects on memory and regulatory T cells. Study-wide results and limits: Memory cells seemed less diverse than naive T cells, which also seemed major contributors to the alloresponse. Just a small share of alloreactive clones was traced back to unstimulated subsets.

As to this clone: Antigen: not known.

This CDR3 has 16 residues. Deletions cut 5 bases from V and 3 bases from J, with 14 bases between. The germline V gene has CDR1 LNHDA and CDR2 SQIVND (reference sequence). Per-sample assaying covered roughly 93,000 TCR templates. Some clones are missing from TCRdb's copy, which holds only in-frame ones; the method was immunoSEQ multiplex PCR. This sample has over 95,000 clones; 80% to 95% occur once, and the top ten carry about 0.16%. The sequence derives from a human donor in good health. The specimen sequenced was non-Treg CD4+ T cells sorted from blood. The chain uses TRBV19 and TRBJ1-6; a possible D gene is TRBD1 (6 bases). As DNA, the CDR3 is TGTGCCAGTAGTCGATCCGACAGGTTCTATAATTCACCCCTCCACTTT. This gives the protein CASSRSDRFYNSPLHF. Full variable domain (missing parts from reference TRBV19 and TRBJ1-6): DGGITQSPKYLFRKEGQNVTLSCEQNLNHDAMYWYRQDPGQGLRLIYYSQIVNDFQKGDIAEGYSVSREKKESFPLTVTSAQKNPTAFYLCASSRSDRFYNSPLHFGNGTRLTVT.